One sample yielded the 25 T cell receptor beta chains listed below, sequenced in a study of early T cells in non-severe SARS-CoV-2 infection. TCRdb reprocessed the 5' RACE reads with MiXCR, giving one entry per CDR3 protein. Here the sample spans 65,000 to 95,000 distinct CDR3 sequences, 7.5% to 10% being singletons. The specimen was whole blood. These receptors all come from an adult who was a healthcare worker with PCR-confirmed SARS-CoV-2 infection or an uninfected control (not recorded which).

In this sample, this clonotype turned up many times. V gene TRBV20-1 combines with J gene TRBJ2-1; D ambiguous. The CDR3 is 14 amino acids. V lost 4 bases, J lost 4 bases, and 14 bases lay in between. Germline loops: CDR1 DFQATT, CDR2 SNEGSKA (reference sequence). CDR3 sequence reads: CSANPPGLYNEQFF. CDR3 in DNA: TGCAGTGCTAACCCCCCCGGCCTTTACAATGAGCAGTTCTTC.

This clonotype was counted many times. The chain couples TRBV7-9 to TRBJ1-1; D not resolved. The CDR3 is made up of 10 amino acids. In germline, CDR1 is SEHNR, CDR2 FQNEAQ (reference sequence). The germline V and J ends were trimmed by 3 bases and 5 bases, with 1 base remaining between them. The DNA for the CDR3 is TGTGCCAGCAGCTTTACTGAAGCTTTCTTT. Its translation is CASSFTEAFF.

The chain combines TRBV28 with TRBJ2-7; no clear D gene. CDR1 and CDR2 from the germline V gene are MDHEN and SYDVKM. The CDR3 is 12 amino acids. Trimming took off 3 bases at V and 6 bases at J, with 9 bases between the two ends. In nucleotides, the CDR3 is TGTGCCAGCAGTTTTGGCCGACCCGAGCAGTACTTC. Its translation: CASSFGRPEQYF.

This clonotype was counted ten times or more. The chain has TRBV20-1 and TRBJ2-1; TRBD2 aligns across 13 bases. CDR3 size: 13 residues. Germline assignment: CDR1 DFQATT and CDR2 SNEGSKA (reference sequence). The V gene end was trimmed by 6 bases and the J gene end by 6 bases; junction bases not matched to a gene: 2. CDR3 nucleotide sequence: TGCAGTGCCGGACTAGCGGGAGCCAATGAGCAGTTCTTC. Its protein product is CSAGLAGANEQFF.

In this sample, this clonotype turned up many times. The chain links TRBV18 to TRBJ1-2; D not certain. CDR1 and CDR2 (germline): KGHSH, LQKENI. V was clipped by 6 bases and J by 0 bases, with 14 bases between them. The CDR3 extends over 15 amino acids. The DNA of the CDR3 is TGTGCCAGCTCCCGAGACGGAGAGCCTAACTATGGCTACACCTTC. This translates into CASSRDGEPNYGYTF.

This clonotype appeared many times. The junction shows a germline mismatch at one end, possibly a read error. CDR3 sequence (DNA): TGTGCCAGCAACTTACGGTCCGGGGGGGAGCAGTACTTC. Translating it yields CASNLRSGGEQYF. The chain combines TRBV7-2 with TRBJ2-7; 7 bases agree with TRBD2. In germline, CDR1 is SGHTA, CDR2 FQGNSA. This CDR3 is 13 amino acids long.

This clonotype showed up just a few times. This sequence joins TRBV12-3 or TRBV12-4 and TRBJ1-2, with a possible D match to TRBD1 (5 bases). Trimming pared 4 bases from V and 4 bases from J, leaving 7 bases between. The CDR3 covers 12 residues. This chain's CDR3 is CASSSTVYGYTF. As DNA, the CDR3 is TGTGCCAGCAGTTCGACAGTCTATGGCTACACCTTC.

This clonotype was seen repeatedly, ten times or more. The CDR3 region is CAIGNTREQYF. The CDR3 DNA follows: TGTGCCATCGGGAACACCAGGGAGCAGTACTTC. The chain carries TRBV28 and TRBJ2-7; TRBD2 might be the D (5 bases). CDR1 is MDHEN and CDR2 is SYDVKM in the germline V gene. Trimming left V 10 bases short and J 7 bases short, with 14 bases between. The CDR3 covers 11 residues.

This clonotype was detected ten times or more. The V gene is TRBV7-9, the J gene TRBJ2-7, with unresolved D. V was clipped by 5 bases and J by 5 bases, with 16 bases between them. Germline lookup yields CDR1 SEHNR and CDR2 FQNEAQ (reference sequence). The CDR3 consists of 14 residues. CDR3 nucleotides: TGTGCCAGCAGCCGCCCACCCCTCGTCGACGAGCAGTACTTC. Amino acids: CASSRPPLVDEQYF.

V gene TRBV9 combines with J gene TRBJ2-7, with TRBD2 matching 7 bases. Germline lookup yields CDR1 SGDLS and CDR2 YYNGEE. V dropped 3 bases and J dropped 1; count of bases not matched to a gene: 4. This CDR3 is 14 amino acids long. The CDR3 reads CASSAGTTSYEQYF. The CDR3 nucleotides are TGTGCCAGCAGCGCCGGGACTACATCCTACGAGCAGTACTTC.

This clonotype was observed a few times. The rearrangement joins TRBV19 to TRBJ2-7, with D perhaps TRBD1 (6 bases). V gave up 3 bases and J gave up 6 bases, with 12 bases separating them. The germline gives CDR1 LNHDA, CDR2 SQIVND (reference sequence). The CDR3 has 13 amino acids. CDR3 loop: CASSIEGGSEQYF. Here the CDR3 DNA reads TGTGCCAGTAGTATTGAAGGGGGATCCGAGCAGTACTTC. Together with reference TRBV19 and TRBJ2-7, the CDR3 gives the full variable domain: DGGITQSPKYLFRKEGQNVTLSCEQNLNHDAMYWYRQDPGQGLRLIYYSQIVNDFQKGDIAEGYSVSREKKESFPLTVTSAQKNPTAFYLCASSIEGGSEQYFGPGTRLTVT.

The CDR3 region is CASSPNQGQETQYF. In DNA form, the CDR3 reads TGTGCCAGCTCACCAAATCAGGGGCAAGAGACCCAGTACTTC. The chain has TRBV18 and TRBJ2-5; weak D call: TRBD1 (6 bases). Germline V gene data show CDR1 as KGHSH and CDR2 as LQKENI. V was cut by 2 bases and J by 2 bases, with 9 bases left in between. The CDR3 runs 14 residues.

This clonotype appeared a few times. The V call is TRBV20-1, the J call TRBJ1-4; D remains unclear. Germline V gene data show CDR1 as DFQATT and CDR2 as SNEGSKA (reference sequence). Trimming left V 3 bases short and J 7 bases short, with 21 bases between. The CDR3 sequence is 16 residues long. The CDR3 coding sequence is TGCAGTGCTAGGGTAAAAACGGATTTATGGGGTGAAAAACTGTTTTTT. Amino acid sequence: CSARVKTDLWGEKLFF.

This clonotype was observed at least ten times. The J gene is TRBJ1-1, the V gene TRBV5-6, with TRBD1 matching over 7 bases. V was pared by 1 base and J by 3 bases, with 3 bases of the junction left unmatched. CDR1 is SGHDT and CDR2 is YYEEEE in the germline V gene. The CDR3 extends over 14 amino acids. CDR3 residues: CASSLRTGDTEAFF. CDR3 DNA sequence: TGTGCCAGCAGCTTGAGAACAGGGGACACTGAAGCTTTCTTT. Complete variable domain (other parts from reference TRBV5-6 and TRBJ1-1): DAGVTQSPTHLIKTRGQQVTLRCSPKSGHDTVSWYQQALGQGPQFIFQYYEEEERQRGNFPDRFSGHQFPNYSSELNVNALLLGDSALYLCASSLRTGDTEAFFGQGTRLTVV.

This clonotype has only a few counts. V and J are TRBV18 and TRBJ2-7, with D tentatively TRBD1 or TRBD2 (6 bases each). This CDR3 spans 15 amino acids. Germline CDR1 reads KGHSH; CDR2 reads LQKENI. V was trimmed by 0 bases and J by 3 bases, leaving 12 bases between them. The CDR3 DNA reads as TGTGCCAGCTCACCACCGGGGGGCCTACTCTACGAGCAGTACTTC. Its protein product is CASSPPGGLLYEQYF. Together with reference TRBV18 and TRBJ2-7, the CDR3 gives the full variable domain: NAGVMQNPRHLVRRRGQEARLRCSPMKGHSHVYWYRQLPEEGLKFMVYLQKENIIDESGMPKERFSAEFPKEGPSILRIQQVVRGDSAAYFCASSPPGGLLYEQYFGPGTRLTVT.

For the CDR3, the DNA is TGCGCCAGCAGCTTGATCCCCGATAAGGACGAGCAGTACTTC. This translates into CASSLIPDKDEQYF. This chain connects TRBV5-1 to TRBJ2-7; D not resolved. V dropped 1 base and J dropped 5 bases, with 13 bases sitting between them. The CDR3 totals 14 residues. Looked up from germline, CDR1 is SGHRS and CDR2 is YFSETQ.

This clonotype was seen many times. DNA for the CDR3: TGTGCCAGCAGCTTAAGACGGGCGGACTACGAGCAGTACTTC. It translates to CASSLRRADYEQYF. V and J are TRBV7-6 and TRBJ2-7; D not resolved. CDR3 length equals 14 residues. Germline CDR1 reads SGHVS; CDR2 reads FNYEAQ. V was trimmed by 2 bases and J by 3 bases, leaving 11 bases between them.

This clonotype has ten or more counts. V usage is TRBV6-5 and J usage is TRBJ1-4, with 7 bases aligning to TRBD1. The CDR3 contains 16 residues. J gave up 0 bases and V 5 bases, and 6 bases lay outside the gene matches. Germline CDR1 and CDR2: MNHEY and SVGAGI. The CDR3 protein is CASSLDRASTNEKLFF. In DNA, the CDR3 is TGTGCCAGCAGTCTCGACAGGGCATCAACTAATGAAAAACTGTTTTTT.

This clonotype was seen repeatedly, ten times or more. This chain uses TRBV7-6 with TRBJ2-1; TRBD2 matches at 12 bases. Germline CDR1 is SGHVS and CDR2 is FNYEAQ. The V and J ends lost 4 bases and 8 bases, in that order; junction bases with no gene match: 9. The CDR3 is 16 amino acids. CDR3 loop: CASSSSGRAVYDEQFF. The CDR3 DNA reads TGTGCCAGCAGCTCTAGCGGGAGGGCCGTTTATGATGAGCAGTTCTTC. Full variable domain (rest looked up from reference TRBV7-6 and TRBJ2-1): GAGVSQSPRYKVTKRGQDVALRCDPISGHVSLYWYRQALGQGPEFLTYFNYEAQQDKSGLPNDRFSAERPEGSISTLTIQRTEQRDSAMYRCASSSSGRAVYDEQFFGPGTRLTVL.

The rearrangement joins TRBV12-3 or TRBV12-4 to TRBJ2-7; D remains ambiguous. Trimming left V 2 bases short and J 2 bases short, with 7 bases between. This CDR3 is built from 13 residues. CDR3 residues: CASSLNVAYEQYF. CDR3 sequence (DNA): TGTGCCAGCAGTTTAAACGTCGCCTACGAGCAGTACTTC.

The genes are TRBV12-3 or TRBV12-4 and TRBJ2-1; D is undetermined. The length of the CDR3 is 13 residues. The V gene lost 2 bases and the J gene lost 5 bases, with 7 bases spanning the gap. The CDR3 coding sequence is TGTGCCAGCAGTTTACTGAGGCACAATGAGCAGTTCTTC. It specifies CASSLLRHNEQFF.

In its sample, this clonotype was seen many times. The genes are TRBV19 and TRBJ2-2; D is ambiguous. Germline V CDR1 and CDR2: LNHDA, SQIVND (reference sequence). This CDR3 comprises 14 residues. Trimming removed 0 bases at V and 3 bases at J, with 5 bases between. CDR3 DNA: TGTGCCAGTAGTATAGATCTTCACACCGGGGAGCTGTTTTTT. Amino acid sequence: CASSIDLHTGELFF.

This clonotype came up many times. The V call is TRBV7-8, the J call TRBJ1-5; TRBD1 is a possible D gene (5 bases). The V and J ends lost 3 bases and 4 bases respectively, with 10 bases between them. Germline CDR1 reads SGHVS; CDR2 reads FQNEAQ. This CDR3 region has 14 residues. CDR3 nucleotides: TGTGCCAGCAGCTTTGGGGCTCGGAATCAGCCCCAGCATTTT. This sequence encodes CASSFGARNQPQHF.

At least ten counts were recorded for this clonotype. The chain recombines TRBV29-1 with TRBJ2-7; unclear D gene. This CDR3 contains 11 residues. Trimming stripped 4 bases from V and 4 bases from J, with 8 bases between. CDR1 and CDR2 (germline): SQVTM, ANQGSEA. The CDR3: CSVVGLYEQYF. The CDR3 DNA is TGCAGCGTTGTTGGCCTTTACGAGCAGTACTTC.

This clonotype has ten or more counts. The genes are TRBV2 and TRBJ2-7; D not certain. CDR1 SNHLY and CDR2 FYNNEI come from the germline V gene. V was cut by 5 bases and J by 5 bases, with 13 bases left in between. This CDR3 region has 13 residues. CDR3 amino acids: CASSHSRRHEQYF. In nucleotides, the CDR3 is TGTGCCAGCAGTCACTCTCGACGGCACGAGCAGTACTTC.